A single sample is the source of the 10 T cell receptor beta chains below, sequenced in a study of CD8 T cells in Susac syndrome. An amount of RNA that ranged from roughly 0.45 to 1 ug was reverse transcribed with random hexamers. TCRdb ran MiXCR on the immunoSEQ multiplex PCR reads and lists one entry per CDR3 protein. The sample lists 200,000 to 300,000 distinct CDR3 sequences; 90% to 97% were seen once. The sequenced material came from CD4+ T cells from PBMCs. Receptors originate from a human donor with Susac syndrome.

V usage is TRBV6-5 and J usage is TRBJ2-1; 7 positions agree with TRBD1. With 6 bases clipped from V and 13 bases from J, the junction kept 6 bases outside the gene matches. The length of the CDR3 is 11 residues. Per germline, CDR1 MNHEY and CDR2 SVGAGI. The DNA of the CDR3 is TGTGCCAGCAGGGACGGGACAGAACAGTTCTTC. It codes for CASRDGTEQFF.

This chain uses TRBV12-3 or TRBV12-4 with TRBJ2-5; TRBD2 aligns across 11 bases. This CDR3 spans 15 amino acids. Germline trimming cut 1 base from V and 4 bases from J; bases unmatched to any gene: 2. The CDR3 region is CASSLGLAGRETQYF. CDR3 sequence (DNA): TGTGCCAGCAGTTTAGGACTAGCGGGACGAGAGACCCAGTACTTC.

The chain links TRBV29-1 to TRBJ2-1; TRBD1 matches 10 bases. The J segment lost 10 bases and the V segment lost 6 bases, leaving 9 bases of the junction unmatched. Germline V lookup: CDR1 SQVTM, CDR2 ANQGSEA. The CDR3 covers 13 residues. CDR3 DNA sequence: TGCAGCGTCCCGGGACAGGGGTTCGGGGAGCAGTTCTTC. It codes for CSVPGQGFGEQFF.

The genes are TRBV5-1 and TRBJ2-5; 9 bases are shared with TRBD2. Germline lookup yields CDR1 SGHRS and CDR2 YFSETQ. This CDR3 is built from 16 residues. V shed 0 bases, J shed 5 bases, and the junction held 8 bases outside the gene matches. CDR3 sequence: CASSLASASGTETQYF. The CDR3 DNA is TGCGCCAGCAGCTTGGCCTCGGCTAGCGGGACGGAGACCCAGTACTTC.

This chain links TRBV29-1 with TRBJ2-2; 10 nucleotides align to TRBD2. From germline, CDR1 is SQVTM and CDR2 ANQGSEA. This CDR3 region has 14 residues. V was pared by 6 bases and J by 2 bases, with 3 bases of the junction left unmatched. The CDR3 sequence: CSVRLAGNTGELFF. CDR3 DNA: TGCAGCGTAAGACTAGCGGGTAACACCGGGGAGCTGTTTTTT.

The chain has TRBV12-3 or TRBV12-4 and TRBJ2-7, with 9 positions matching TRBD2. V was pared by 8 bases and J by 5 bases, with 10 bases of the junction left unmatched. This CDR3 has 14 amino acids. The CDR3 reads CASEKRGAPDEQYF. For the CDR3, the DNA is TGTGCCAGCGAAAAGCGGGGGGCGCCGGACGAGCAGTACTTC.

The chain couples TRBV3-1 to TRBJ1-1, with TRBD1 as a possible D gene (6 bases). Germline V lookup: CDR1 LGHDT, CDR2 YNNKEL (reference sequence). The CDR3 length is 17 residues. V dropped 1 base and J dropped 3 bases, with 18 bases sitting between them. CDR3 in amino acids: CASSQALGGRLDTEAFF. The CDR3 DNA reads as TGTGCCAGCAGCCAAGCCCTCGGGGGCAGGTTGGACACTGAAGCTTTCTTT. The variable domain in full, completed from reference TRBV3-1 and TRBJ1-1, reads DTAVSQTPKYLVTQMGNDKSIKCEQNLGHDTMYWYKQDSKKFLKIMFSYNNKELIINETVPNRFSPKSPDKAHLNLHINSLELGDSAVYFCASSQALGGRLDTEAFFGQGTRLTVV.

V gene TRBV20-1 combines with J gene TRBJ2-7; 9 bases agree with TRBD1. The CDR3 covers 13 residues. Looked up from germline, CDR1 is DFQATT and CDR2 is SNEGSKA (reference sequence). The V gene end was trimmed by 6 bases and the J gene end by 2 bases; junction bases not matched to a gene: 5. The CDR3 spells CSALGQGPYEQYF. The CDR3 bases are TGCAGTGCCCTAGGACAGGGGCCCTACGAGCAGTACTTC.

CDR3 residues: CSVDLTSGRHEQFF. The CDR3 nucleotides are TGCAGCGTTGACTTGACTAGCGGGAGGCATGAGCAGTTCTTC. The rearrangement joins TRBV29-1 to TRBJ2-1, with 13 positions matching TRBD2. Germline lookup yields CDR1 SQVTM and CDR2 ANQGSEA. The trim removed 3 bases at V and 8 bases at J, leaving 4 bases unmatched. The CDR3 totals 14 residues.

This sequence joins TRBV12-3 or TRBV12-4 and TRBJ2-2; TRBD2 might be the D (5 bases). The CDR3 has 15 amino acids. The ends were cut back, 4 bases at V and 4 bases at J, with 13 bases in the middle. The CDR3: CASSSSTTLTGELFF. DNA of the CDR3: TGTGCCAGCAGTTCCTCGACTACACTCACCGGGGAGCTGTTTTTT.